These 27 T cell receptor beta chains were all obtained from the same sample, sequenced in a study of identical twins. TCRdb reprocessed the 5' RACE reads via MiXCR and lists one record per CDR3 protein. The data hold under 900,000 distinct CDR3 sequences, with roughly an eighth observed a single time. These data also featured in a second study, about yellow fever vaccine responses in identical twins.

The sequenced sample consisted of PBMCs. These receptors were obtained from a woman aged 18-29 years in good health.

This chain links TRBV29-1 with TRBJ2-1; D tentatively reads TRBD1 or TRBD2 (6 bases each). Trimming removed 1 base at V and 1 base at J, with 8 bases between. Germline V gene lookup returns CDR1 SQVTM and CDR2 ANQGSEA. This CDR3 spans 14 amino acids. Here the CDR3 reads CSVEAGASYNEQFF. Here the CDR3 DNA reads TGCAGCGTTGAAGCGGGGGCTTCCTACAATGAGCAGTTCTTC.

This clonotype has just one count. CDR3 sequence reads: CSAGTSGDLPGELFF. CDR3 DNA: TGCAGTGCTGGGACTAGCGGGGACCTCCCTGGGGAGCTGTTTTTT. The V gene is TRBV20-1, the J gene TRBJ2-2; 13 bases are shared with TRBD2. After removal of 5 bases from V and 8 bases from J, the junction contained 8 bases not matched to a gene. The V gene's germline CDR1 is DFQATT and CDR2 SNEGSKA (reference sequence). The CDR3 has 15 residues.

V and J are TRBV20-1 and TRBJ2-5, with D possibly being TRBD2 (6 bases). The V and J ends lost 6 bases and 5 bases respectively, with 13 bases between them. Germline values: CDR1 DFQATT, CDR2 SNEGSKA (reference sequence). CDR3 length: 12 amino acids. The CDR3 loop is CSAGWGGETQYF. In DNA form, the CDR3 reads TGCAGTGCAGGGTGGGGAGGTGAGACCCAGTACTTC.

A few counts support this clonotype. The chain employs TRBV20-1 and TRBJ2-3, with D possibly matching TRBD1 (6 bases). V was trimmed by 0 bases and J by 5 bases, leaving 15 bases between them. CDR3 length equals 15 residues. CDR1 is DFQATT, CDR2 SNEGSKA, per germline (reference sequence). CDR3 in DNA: TGCAGTGCTAGAGATGGGGGTCAGGGGAGAGATACGCAGTATTTT. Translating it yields CSARDGGQGRDTQYF.

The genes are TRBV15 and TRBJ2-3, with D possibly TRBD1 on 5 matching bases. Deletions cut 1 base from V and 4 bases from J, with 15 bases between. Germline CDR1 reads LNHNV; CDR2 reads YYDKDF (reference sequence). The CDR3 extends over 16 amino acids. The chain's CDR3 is CATSRGGQPWADTQYF. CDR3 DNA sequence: TGTGCCACCAGCAGAGGCGGACAACCCTGGGCAGATACGCAGTATTTT. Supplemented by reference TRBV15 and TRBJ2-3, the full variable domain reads DAMVIQNPRYQVTQFGKPVTLSCSQTLNHNVMYWYQQKSSQAPKLLFHYYDKDFNNEADTPDNFQSRRPNTSFCFLDIRSPGLGDTAMYLCATSRGGQPWADTQYFGPGTRLTVL.

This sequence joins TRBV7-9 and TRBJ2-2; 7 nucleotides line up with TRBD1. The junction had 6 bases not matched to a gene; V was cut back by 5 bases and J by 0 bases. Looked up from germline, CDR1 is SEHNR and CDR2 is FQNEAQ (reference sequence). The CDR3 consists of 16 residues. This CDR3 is CASSGGQQANTGELFF. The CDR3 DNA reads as TGTGCCAGCAGCGGGGGACAGCAAGCGAACACCGGGGAGCTGTTTTTT.

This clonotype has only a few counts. DNA of the CDR3: TGCAGTGCTCCTACCCCAACGGGACAGGGGAGATCCGAGCAGTACTTC. The encoded protein is CSAPTPTGQGRSEQYF. This chain uses TRBV20-1 with TRBJ2-7; TRBD1 matches at 10 bases. The CDR3 is 16 amino acids. The V gene's germline CDR1 is DFQATT and CDR2 SNEGSKA (reference sequence). Germline trimming cut 5 bases from V and 6 bases from J; bases unmatched to any gene: 16.

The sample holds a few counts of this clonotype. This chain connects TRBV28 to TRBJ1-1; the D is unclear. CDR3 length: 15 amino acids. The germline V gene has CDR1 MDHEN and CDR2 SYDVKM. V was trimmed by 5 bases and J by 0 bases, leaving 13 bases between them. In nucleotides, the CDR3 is TGTGCCAGCAGTCCTCAACAGCACATGAACACTGAAGCTTTCTTT. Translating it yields CASSPQQHMNTEAFF. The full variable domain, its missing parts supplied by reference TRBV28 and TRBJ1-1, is DVKVTQSSRYLVKRTGEKVFLECVQDMDHENMFWYRQDPGLGLRLIYFSYDVKMKEKGDIPEGYSVSREKKERFSLILESASTNQTSMYLCASSPQQHMNTEAFFGQGTRLTVV.

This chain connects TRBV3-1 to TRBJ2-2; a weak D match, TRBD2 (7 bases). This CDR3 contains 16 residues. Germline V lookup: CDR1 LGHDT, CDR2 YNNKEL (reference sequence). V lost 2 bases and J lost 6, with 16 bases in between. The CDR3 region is CASSQQGTTMSGELFF. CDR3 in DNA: TGTGCCAGCAGCCAACAGGGGACTACGATGTCCGGGGAGCTGTTTTTT. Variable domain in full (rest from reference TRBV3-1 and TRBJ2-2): DTAVSQTPKYLVTQMGNDKSIKCEQNLGHDTMYWYKQDSKKFLKIMFSYNNKELIINETVPNRFSPKSPDKAHLNLHINSLELGDSAVYFCASSQQGTTMSGELFFGEGSRLTVL.

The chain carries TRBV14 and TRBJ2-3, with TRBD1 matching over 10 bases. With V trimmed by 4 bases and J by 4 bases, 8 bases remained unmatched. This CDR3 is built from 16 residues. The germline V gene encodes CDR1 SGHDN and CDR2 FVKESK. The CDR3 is CASSRGTGVRPDTQYF. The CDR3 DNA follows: TGTGCCAGCAGCCGAGGGACAGGGGTCAGGCCAGATACGCAGTATTTT.

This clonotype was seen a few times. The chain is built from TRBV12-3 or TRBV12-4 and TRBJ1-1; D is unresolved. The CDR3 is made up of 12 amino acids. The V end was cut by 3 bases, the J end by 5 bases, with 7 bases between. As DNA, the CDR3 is TGTGCCAGCAGTTTCAGTAAGACTGAAGCTTTCTTT. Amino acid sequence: CASSFSKTEAFF.

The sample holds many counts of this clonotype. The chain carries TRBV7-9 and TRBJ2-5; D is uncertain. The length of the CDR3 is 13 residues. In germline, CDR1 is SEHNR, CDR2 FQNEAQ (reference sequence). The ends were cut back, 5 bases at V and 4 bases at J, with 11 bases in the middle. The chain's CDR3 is CASSARLAETQYF. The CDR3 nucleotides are TGTGCCAGCAGCGCGAGATTGGCAGAGACCCAGTACTTC.

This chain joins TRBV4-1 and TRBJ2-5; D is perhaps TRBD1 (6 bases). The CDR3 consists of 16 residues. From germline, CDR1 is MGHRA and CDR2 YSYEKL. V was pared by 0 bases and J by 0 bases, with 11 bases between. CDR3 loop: CASSQDRYRDQETQYF. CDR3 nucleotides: TGCGCCAGCAGCCAAGATCGCTACAGGGACCAAGAGACCCAGTACTTC.

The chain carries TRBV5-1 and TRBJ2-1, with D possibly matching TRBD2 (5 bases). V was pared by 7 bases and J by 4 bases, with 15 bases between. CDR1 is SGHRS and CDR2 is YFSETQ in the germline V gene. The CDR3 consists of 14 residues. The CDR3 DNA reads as TGCGCCAGCTTCGAGGGAAATGTATACAATGAGCAGTTCTTC. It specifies CASFEGNVYNEQFF.

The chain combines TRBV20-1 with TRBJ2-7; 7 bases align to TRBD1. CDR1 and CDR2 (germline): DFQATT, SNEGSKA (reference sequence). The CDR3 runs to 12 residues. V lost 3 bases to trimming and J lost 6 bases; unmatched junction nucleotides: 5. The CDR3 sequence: CSARGRQGEQYV. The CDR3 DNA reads TGCAGTGCTAGGGGACGACAGGGCGAGCAGTACGTC.

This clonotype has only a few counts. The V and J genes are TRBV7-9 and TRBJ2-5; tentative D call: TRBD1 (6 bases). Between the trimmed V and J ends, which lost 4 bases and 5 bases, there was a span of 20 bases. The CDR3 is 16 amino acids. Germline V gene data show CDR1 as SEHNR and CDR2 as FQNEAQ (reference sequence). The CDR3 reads CASSSERGTTWETQYF. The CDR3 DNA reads TGTGCCAGCAGCTCAGAAAGGGGGACCACTTGGGAGACCCAGTACTTC.

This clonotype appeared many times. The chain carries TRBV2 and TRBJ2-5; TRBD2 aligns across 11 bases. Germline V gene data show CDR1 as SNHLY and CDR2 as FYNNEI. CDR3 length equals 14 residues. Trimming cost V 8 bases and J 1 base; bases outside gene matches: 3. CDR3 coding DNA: TGTGCCAGCGGGACTAGCGGCGCCCAAGAGACCCAGTACTTC. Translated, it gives CASGTSGAQETQYF.

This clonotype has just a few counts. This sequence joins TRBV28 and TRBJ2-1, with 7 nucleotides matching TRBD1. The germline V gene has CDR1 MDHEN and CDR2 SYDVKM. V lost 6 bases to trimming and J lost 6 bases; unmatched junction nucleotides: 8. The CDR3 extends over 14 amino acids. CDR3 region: CASSSPGQSNEQFF. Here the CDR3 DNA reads TGTGCCAGCAGCAGCCCGGGACAGAGCAATGAGCAGTTCTTC.

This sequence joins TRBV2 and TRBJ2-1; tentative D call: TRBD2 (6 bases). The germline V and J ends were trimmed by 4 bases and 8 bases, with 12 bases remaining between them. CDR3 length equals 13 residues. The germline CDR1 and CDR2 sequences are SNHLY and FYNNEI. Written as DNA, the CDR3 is TGTGCCAGCAGTGGACTAGAGGGTGATGAGCAGTTCTTC. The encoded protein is CASSGLEGDEQFF.

The CDR3 sequence: CASSLIRSTDTQYF. The CDR3 DNA reads TGTGCCAGCAGTTTAATCAGAAGCACAGATACGCAGTATTTT. The V and J genes are TRBV27 and TRBJ2-3, with D unresolved. The V and J ends lost 2 bases and 0 bases respectively, with 6 bases between them. The length of the CDR3 is 14 residues. Germline V lookup: CDR1 MNHEY, CDR2 SMNVEV (reference sequence).

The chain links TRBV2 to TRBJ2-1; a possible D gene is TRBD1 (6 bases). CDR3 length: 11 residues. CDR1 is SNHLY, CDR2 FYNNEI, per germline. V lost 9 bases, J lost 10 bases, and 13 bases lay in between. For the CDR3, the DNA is TGTGCCAGTCTTACAGGGCGCGAGCAGTTCTTC. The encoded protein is CASLTGREQFF.

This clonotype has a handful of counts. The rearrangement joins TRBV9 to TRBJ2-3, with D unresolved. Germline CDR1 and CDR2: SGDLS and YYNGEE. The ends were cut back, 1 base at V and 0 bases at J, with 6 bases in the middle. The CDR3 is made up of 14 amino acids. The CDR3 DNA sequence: TGTGCCAGCAGCGTAATAGCTAGCACAGATACGCAGTATTTT. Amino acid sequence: CASSVIASTDTQYF.

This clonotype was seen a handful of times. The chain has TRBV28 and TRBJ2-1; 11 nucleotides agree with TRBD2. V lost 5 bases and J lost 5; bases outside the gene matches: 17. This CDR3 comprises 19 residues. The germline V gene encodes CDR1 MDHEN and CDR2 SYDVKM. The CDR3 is CASSKLRTSLAGGNNEQFF. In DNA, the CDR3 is TGTGCCAGCAGTAAATTACGGACAAGCCTAGCGGGAGGAAACAATGAGCAGTTCTTC.

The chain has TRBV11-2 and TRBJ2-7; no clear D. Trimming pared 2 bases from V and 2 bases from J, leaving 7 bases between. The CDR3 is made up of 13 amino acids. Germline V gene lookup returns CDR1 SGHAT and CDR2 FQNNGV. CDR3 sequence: CASSLFKAYEQYF. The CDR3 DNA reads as TGTGCCAGCAGCTTATTTAAGGCCTACGAGCAGTACTTC.

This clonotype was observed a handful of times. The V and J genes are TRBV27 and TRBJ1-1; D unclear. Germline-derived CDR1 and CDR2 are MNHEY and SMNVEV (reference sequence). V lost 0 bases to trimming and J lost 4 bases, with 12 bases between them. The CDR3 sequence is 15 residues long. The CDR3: CASSLSPRGRTEAFF. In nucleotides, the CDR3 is TGTGCCAGCAGTTTATCACCCAGAGGTCGCACTGAAGCTTTCTTT.

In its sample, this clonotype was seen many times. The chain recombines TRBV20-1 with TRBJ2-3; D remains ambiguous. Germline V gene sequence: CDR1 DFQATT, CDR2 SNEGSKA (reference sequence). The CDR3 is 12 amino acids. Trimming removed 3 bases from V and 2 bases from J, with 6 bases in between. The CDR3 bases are TGCAGTGCTAGGGATAACACAGATACGCAGTATTTT. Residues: CSARDNTDTQYF.

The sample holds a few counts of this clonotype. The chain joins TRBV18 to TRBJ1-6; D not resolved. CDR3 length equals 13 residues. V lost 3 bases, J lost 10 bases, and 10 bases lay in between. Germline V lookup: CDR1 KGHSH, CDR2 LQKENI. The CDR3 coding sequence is TGTGCCAGCTCACCGGACCGAGTCTCACCCCTCCACTTT. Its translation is CASSPDRVSPLHF.